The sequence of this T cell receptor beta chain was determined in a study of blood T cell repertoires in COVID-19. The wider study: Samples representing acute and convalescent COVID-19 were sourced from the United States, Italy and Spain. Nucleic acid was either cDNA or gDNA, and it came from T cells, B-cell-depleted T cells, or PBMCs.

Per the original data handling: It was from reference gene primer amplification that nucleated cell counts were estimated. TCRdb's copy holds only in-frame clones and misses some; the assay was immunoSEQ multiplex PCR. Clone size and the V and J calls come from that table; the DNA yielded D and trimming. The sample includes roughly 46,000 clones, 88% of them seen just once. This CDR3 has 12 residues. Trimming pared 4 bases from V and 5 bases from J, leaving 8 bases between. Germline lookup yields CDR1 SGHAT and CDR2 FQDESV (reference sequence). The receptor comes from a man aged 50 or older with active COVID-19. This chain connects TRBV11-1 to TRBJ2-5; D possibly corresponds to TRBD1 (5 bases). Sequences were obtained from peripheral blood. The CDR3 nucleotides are TGTGCCAGCAGCTCAGGGTCGGAGACCCAGTACTTC. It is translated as CASSSGSETQYF.